This is a list of T cell receptor beta chains from one sample in a study of cytomegalovirus exposure and HLA in healthy donors. Libraries were prepared by immunoSEQ multiplex PCR; TCRdb keeps only in-frame clonotypes and omits some of them. The sample lists about 140,000 clones; approximately 80% were seen once. Sequenced input: PBMCs. The receptors here all came from a man under 40 in good health and CMV-seropositive. The CDR3 runs from the conserved cysteine through the conserved F or W. D genes are given only for firm matches. Size is stated for part of the rows, as once, few or many counts, or as a class when the clone is expanded.

CASSPWGRGSYEQYF | TGTGCCAGCAGTCCCTGGGGGCGGGGGTCCTACGAGCAGTACTTC | TRBJ2-7 | TRBV28 | once | -
CASSRTGDRVKGNTIYF | TGTGCCAGCAGCAGGACGGGGGACAGGGTCAAGGGAAACACCATATATTTT | TRBJ1-3 | TRBV5-6 | - | TRBD1
CASSLAGEQYF | TGTGCCAGCAGCCTAGCCGGCGAGCAGTACTTC | TRBJ2-7 | TRBV5-4 | - | -
CASRPTGGQPQHF | TGTGCCAGCAGACCTACGGGGGGCCAGCCCCAGCATTTT | TRBJ1-5 | TRBV28 | - | -
CASSRQGAGEKLFF | TGCGCCAGCAGCCGACAGGGGGCAGGTGAAAAACTGTTTTTT | TRBJ1-4 | TRBV5-1 | - | TRBD1
CASSSNRNSGANVLTF | TGTGCCAGCAGCTCTAACAGGAACTCTGGGGCCAACGTCCTGACTTTC | TRBJ2-6 | TRBV28 | once | -
CASSKGDSRNQPQHF | TGCGCCAGCAGCAAGGGTGACAGTCGCAATCAGCCCCAGCATTTT | TRBJ1-5 | TRBV4-1 | few | -
CASSLNRETQYF | TGTGCCAGCAGCTTGAATAGAGAGACCCAGTACTTC | TRBJ2-5 | TRBV5-6 | - | -
CASSPRTGGIDTEAFF | TGTGCCAGCTCACCACGGACAGGGGGCATTGACACTGAAGCTTTCTTT | TRBJ1-1 | TRBV18 | - | TRBD1
CASSEVDRGGAWNEQFF | TGTGCCAGCAGTGAAGTGGACCGCGGGGGGGCTTGGAATGAGCAGTTCTTC | TRBJ2-1 | TRBV6-1 | - | TRBD2
CASSLPTGGRETQYF | TGTGCCAGCAGCTTGCCAACGGGGGGACGGGAGACCCAGTACTTC | TRBJ2-5 | TRBV7-2 | - | TRBD2
CASSGGTGPPYEQYF | TGTGCCAGCAGTGGAGGGACAGGGCCCCCCTACGAGCAGTACTTC | TRBJ2-7 | TRBV28 | - | TRBD1
CASSPGKAAASYEQYF | TGTGCCAGCAGCCCAGGGAAGGCTGCGGCCTCCTACGAGCAGTACTTC | TRBJ2-7 | TRBV7-3 | - | -
CASSTNHHTDTQYF | TGTGCCAGCAGTACAAACCACCACACAGATACGCAGTATTTT | TRBJ2-3 | TRBV27 | - | -
CASSVVDRGNYGYTF | TGTGCCAGCAGCGTAGTAGACAGGGGTAACTATGGCTACACCTTC | TRBJ1-2 | TRBV9 | - | TRBD1
CASSYLGQGYEQYF | TGTGCCAGCAGTTACCTTGGACAGGGCTACGAGCAGTACTTC | TRBJ2-7 | TRBV6-5 | few | TRBD1
CAYRGRGTDTQYF | TGTGCCTACAGGGGGCGCGGCACAGATACGCAGTATTTT | TRBJ2-3 | TRBV30 | - | TRBD1
CASSLGSQTGDTQYF | TGCGCCAGCAGCTTGGGATCGCAGACTGGGGATACGCAGTATTTT | TRBJ2-3 | TRBV5-1 | - | -
CASSVKQGYEQYF | TGTGCCAGCAGCGTAAAACAGGGTTACGAGCAGTACTTC | TRBJ2-7 | TRBV9 | - | -
CASTRERMRGTADTQYF | TGTGCCAGCACCCGAGAACGGATGCGGGGAACGGCAGATACGCAGTATTTT | TRBJ2-3 | TRBV28 | - | -
CASSVVLAGEETQYF | TGCGCCAGCAGCGTCGTACTAGCGGGGGAAGAGACCCAGTACTTC | TRBJ2-5 | TRBV5-1 | - | TRBD2
CASSLQSGTDTQYF | TGCGCCAGCAGCTTGCAGAGCGGCACAGATACGCAGTATTTT | TRBJ2-3 | TRBV5-1 | - | -
CASRRTGVTEAFF | TGTGCCAGCAGGCGGACAGGGGTCACTGAAGCTTTCTTT | TRBJ1-1 | TRBV28 | - | TRBD1
CASSEQGGLPTNEKLFF | TGTGCCAGCAGCGAACAGGGGGGCCTCCCAACTAATGAAAAACTGTTTTTT | TRBJ1-4 | TRBV5-6 | - | TRBD1
CASSLAHEGGTEAFF | TGTGCCAGCAGCTTAGCGCATGAGGGTGGAACTGAAGCTTTCTTT | TRBJ1-1 | TRBV7-6 | - | -
CASSWDTGGRTEAFF | TGTGCCAGCAGCTGGGACACAGGGGGCAGGACTGAAGCTTTCTTT | TRBJ1-1 | TRBV5-4 | few | TRBD1
CASGILAGDPYF | TGTGCCAGCGGAATACTAGCGGGGGACCCGTACTTC | TRBJ2-7 | TRBV2 | - | TRBD2
CASSFGLTSAGNEQFF | TGTGCCAGCAGCTTTGGGTTGACTAGCGCGGGGAATGAGCAGTTCTTC | TRBJ2-1 | TRBV7-9 | - | TRBD2
CASSSPRSPYEQYF | TGTGCCAGCAGCTCCCCCCGGAGCCCCTACGAGCAGTACTTC | TRBJ2-7 | TRBV11-3 | - | -
CASSAFRENRGYTF | TGTGCCAGCAGTGCCTTTAGGGAGAATAGGGGCTACACCTTC | TRBJ1-2 | TRBV2 | - | -
CASRPTGSNYGYTF | TGTGCCAGCAGGCCGACAGGTTCTAACTATGGCTACACCTTC | TRBJ1-2 | TRBV6-6 | - | -
CASSYSRGGPYEQYF | TGTGCCAGCAGTTACTCGAGGGGGGGGCCGTACGAGCAGTACTTC | TRBJ2-7 | TRBV6-5 | - | -
CASSLEGGANVLTF | TGTGCCAGTAGTCTGGAGGGTGGGGCCAACGTCCTGACTTTC | TRBJ2-6 | TRBV19 | - | -
CASSVVGQGAPYEQYF | TGTGCCAGCAGCGTTGTTGGACAGGGGGCGCCCTACGAGCAGTACTTC | TRBJ2-7 | TRBV2 | - | TRBD1
CASSLGPSGVYNEQFF | TGCGCCAGCAGCTTGGGGCCTAGCGGGGTTTACAATGAGCAGTTCTTC | TRBJ2-1 | TRBV5-1 | - | TRBD2
CATLFPKLSNQPQHF | TGTGCCACCCTCTTCCCCAAACTTAGCAATCAGCCCCAGCATTTT | TRBJ1-5 | TRBV28 | - | -
CASSFSGTVNTEAFF | TGCGCCAGCAGCTTCTCCGGGACAGTCAACACTGAAGCTTTCTTT | TRBJ1-1 | TRBV5-1 | - | TRBD1
CASSLRLAGDHGELFF | TGTGCCAGCAGCTTAAGATTAGCGGGTGATCACGGGGAGCTGTTTTTT | TRBJ2-2 | TRBV7-9 | - | TRBD2
CASSRDSYNSPLHF | TGTGCCAGCAGCCGGGACTCCTATAATTCACCCCTCCACTTT | TRBJ1-6 | TRBV5-5 | - | -
CASRPGRGYEQYF | TGTGCCAGCAGGCCTGGTCGGGGATACGAGCAGTACTTC | TRBJ2-7 | TRBV7-8 | few | -
CGGSGRTGELFF | TGTGGCGGTAGCGGGAGGACCGGGGAGCTGTTTTTT | TRBJ2-2 | TRBV7-9 | - | TRBD2
CASSLRRGLNYGYTF | TGCGCCAGCAGCTTGAGGAGGGGGCTTAACTATGGCTACACCTTC | TRBJ1-2 | TRBV5-1 | once | TRBD1
CASSLRTSNFF | TGTGCCAGCAGTTTGCGGACTAGCAACTTCTTC | TRBJ2-1 | TRBV28 | - | TRBD2
CASRQFGNTIYF | TGTGCCAGCAGACAGTTTGGAAACACCATATATTTT | TRBJ1-3 | TRBV6-1 | - | -
CASSLVQGAEQFF | TGTGCCAGCAGCTTAGTACAGGGGGCCGAGCAGTTCTTC | TRBJ2-1 | TRBV7-6 | - | TRBD1